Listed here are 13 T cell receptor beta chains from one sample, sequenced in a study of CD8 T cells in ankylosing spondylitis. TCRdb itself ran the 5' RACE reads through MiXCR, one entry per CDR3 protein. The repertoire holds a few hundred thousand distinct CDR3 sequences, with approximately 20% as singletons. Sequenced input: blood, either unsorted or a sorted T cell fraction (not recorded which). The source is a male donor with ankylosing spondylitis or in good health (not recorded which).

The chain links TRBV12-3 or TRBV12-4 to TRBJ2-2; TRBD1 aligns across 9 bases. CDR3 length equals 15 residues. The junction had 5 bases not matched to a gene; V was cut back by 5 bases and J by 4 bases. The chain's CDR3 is CASSPDRGGTGELFF. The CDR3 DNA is TGTGCCAGCAGTCCGGACAGGGGTGGCACCGGGGAGCTGTTTTTT.

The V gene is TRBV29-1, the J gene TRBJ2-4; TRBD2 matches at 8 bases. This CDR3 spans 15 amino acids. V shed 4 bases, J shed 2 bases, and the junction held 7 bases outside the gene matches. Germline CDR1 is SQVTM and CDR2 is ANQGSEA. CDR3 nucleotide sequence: TGCAGCGTTGTAATCGGGGGGGAGCCCAAAAACATTCAGTACTTC. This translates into CSVVIGGEPKNIQYF.

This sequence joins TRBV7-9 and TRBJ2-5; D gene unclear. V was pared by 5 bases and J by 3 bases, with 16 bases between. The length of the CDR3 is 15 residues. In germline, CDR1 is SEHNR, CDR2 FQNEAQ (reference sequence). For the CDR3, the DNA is TGTGCCAGCAGCGGCGACGTTGGTCACGAAGAGACCCAGTACTTC. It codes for CASSGDVGHEETQYF.

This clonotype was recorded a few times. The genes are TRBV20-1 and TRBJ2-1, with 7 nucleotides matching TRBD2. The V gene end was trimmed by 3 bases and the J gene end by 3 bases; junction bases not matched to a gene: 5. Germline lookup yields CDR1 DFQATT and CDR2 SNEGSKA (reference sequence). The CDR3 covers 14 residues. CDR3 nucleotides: TGCAGTGCTAGTGACGGGGGGATCTACAATGAGCAGTTCTTC. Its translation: CSASDGGIYNEQFF.

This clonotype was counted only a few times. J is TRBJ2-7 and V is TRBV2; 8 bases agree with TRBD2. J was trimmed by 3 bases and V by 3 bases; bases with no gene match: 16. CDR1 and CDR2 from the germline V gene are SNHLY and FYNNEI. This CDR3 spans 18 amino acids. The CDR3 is CASSDPGGGSGVSYEQYF. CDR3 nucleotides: TGTGCCAGCAGTGACCCGGGAGGAGGTAGCGGGGTGAGCTACGAGCAGTACTTC.

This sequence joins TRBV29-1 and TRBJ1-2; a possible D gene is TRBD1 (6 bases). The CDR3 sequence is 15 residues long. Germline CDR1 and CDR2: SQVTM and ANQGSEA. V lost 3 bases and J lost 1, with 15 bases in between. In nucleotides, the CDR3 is TGCAGCGTTGATCCCGGACAGCTACTTAACTATGGCTACACCTTC. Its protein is CSVDPGQLLNYGYTF.

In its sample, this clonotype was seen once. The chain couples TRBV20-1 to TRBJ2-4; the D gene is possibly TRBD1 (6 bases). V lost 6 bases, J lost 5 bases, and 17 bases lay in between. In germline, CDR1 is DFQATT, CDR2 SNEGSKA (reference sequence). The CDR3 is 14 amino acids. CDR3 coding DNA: TGCAGTGCACCGAACCGGGACACCCAAAACATTCAGTACTTC. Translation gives CSAPNRDTQNIQYF.

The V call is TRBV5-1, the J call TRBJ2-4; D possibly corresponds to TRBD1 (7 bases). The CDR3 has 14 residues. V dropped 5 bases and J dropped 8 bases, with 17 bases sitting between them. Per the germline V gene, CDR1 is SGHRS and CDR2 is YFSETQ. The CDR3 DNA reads TGCGCCAGCAGAGGAGCAGGGGGGAAGGACATTCAGTACTTC. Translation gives CASRGAGGKDIQYF.

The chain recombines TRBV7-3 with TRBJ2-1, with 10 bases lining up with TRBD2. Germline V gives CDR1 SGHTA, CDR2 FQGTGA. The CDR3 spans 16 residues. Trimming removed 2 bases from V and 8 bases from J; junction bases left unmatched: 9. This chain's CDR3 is CASSLSGLAFYDEQFF. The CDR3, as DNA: TGTGCCAGCAGCTTATCGGGACTAGCGTTTTATGATGAGCAGTTCTTC.

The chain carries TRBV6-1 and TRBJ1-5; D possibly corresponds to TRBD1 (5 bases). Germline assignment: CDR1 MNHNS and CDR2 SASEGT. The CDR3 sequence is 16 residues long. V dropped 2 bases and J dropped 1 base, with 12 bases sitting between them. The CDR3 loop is CASSEKNRPSNQPQHF. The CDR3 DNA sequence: TGTGCCAGCAGTGAAAAGAACAGGCCGAGCAATCAGCCCCAGCATTTT.

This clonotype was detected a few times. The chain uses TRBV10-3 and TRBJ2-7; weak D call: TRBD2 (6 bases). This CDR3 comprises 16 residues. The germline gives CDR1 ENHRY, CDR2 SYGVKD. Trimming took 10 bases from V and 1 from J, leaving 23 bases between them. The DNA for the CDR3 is TGTGCCAGCCTCGCCGGCGGGGACTTCTTTTCCTACGAGCAGTACTTC. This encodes CASLAGGDFFSYEQYF.

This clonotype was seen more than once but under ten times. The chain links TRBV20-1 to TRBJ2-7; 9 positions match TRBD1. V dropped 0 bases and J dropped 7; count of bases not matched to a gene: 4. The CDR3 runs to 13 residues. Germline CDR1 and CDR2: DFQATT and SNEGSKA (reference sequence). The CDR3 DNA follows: TGCAGTGCTAGAGATACAGGGGGCGCAGAGCAGTACTTC. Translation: CSARDTGGAEQYF.

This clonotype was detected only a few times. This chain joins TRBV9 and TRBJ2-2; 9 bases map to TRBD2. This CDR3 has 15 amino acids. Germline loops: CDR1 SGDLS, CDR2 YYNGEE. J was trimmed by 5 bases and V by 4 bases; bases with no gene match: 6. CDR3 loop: CASSHSGGRTGELFF. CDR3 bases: TGTGCCAGCAGCCATAGCGGGGGACGGACCGGGGAGCTGTTTTTT.